This T cell receptor beta chain stems from a study of spatial heterogeneity in lung cancer. Study results and caveats: At tumor resection, ubiquitous expanded TCRs were detected in blood more often than later.

This clonotype was detected ten times or more. The target antigen is unknown. There are 15 residues in the CDR3. V gave up 0 bases and J gave up 1 base, with 9 bases separating them. Germline V gives CDR1 MGHRA, CDR2 YSYEKL. Carried by each TCR cDNA molecule was a unique molecular identifier. Using its own MiXCR run on the 5' RACE reads, TCRdb lists one record per CDR3 protein. The sample includes 45,000 to 55,000 distinct CDR3 sequences, roughly 5.2% of them seen just once. The time point here: sample taken at primary tumor resection. Unsorted tumor, nontumor lung tissue or cryopreserved PBMC supplied the whole RNA.

The V gene is TRBV4-1, the J gene TRBJ2-5; either TRBD1 or TRBD2 may fit D (6 bases each). The source material was PBMCs, sampled at surgery. The sequence came from a male donor with early-stage non-small cell lung cancer. In DNA form, the CDR3 reads TGCGCCAGCAGCCAAGATAGGGGGGTCCAAGAGACCCAGTACTTC. This encodes CASSQDRGVQETQYF.